What follows is one T cell receptor beta chain and its context. Its specificity is not known. Germline-derived CDR1 and CDR2 are MNHEY and SMNVEV (reference sequence). The CDR3 extends over 13 amino acids. The ends were cut back, 3 bases at V and 0 bases at J, with 6 bases in the middle. Produced via immunoSEQ multiplex PCR; TCRdb's table is partial and in-frame only. This sample carries around 31,000 clones, more than 75% of them seen once, and the ten largest clones take roughly 14%. Time point: week 35, safety follow-up. Every single dose of the vaccine, 300 ug of mutant IDH1 20-mer peptide, came with topical imiquimod. Patients, over weeks 1, 3, 5, 7, 11, 15, 19 and 23, received a total of eight vaccinations. These data originate in a study of a mutant IDH1 vaccine in newly diagnosed glioma. Across the study: Antecedent treatment encompassed radiotherapy, temozolomide, or their combination; the majority received both.

Points from the study as a whole: Among all patients, vaccine-induced immune responses occurred in roughly 93%.

The sequence was obtained from a man between 25 and 39 years old with glioma. The rearrangement links TRBV27 to TRBJ2-7, with D unresolved. Material: PBMCs, obtained from a glioma patient whose treatment included an IDH1 peptide vaccine. This CDR3 is CASSLDHSYEQYF. CDR3 coding DNA: TGTGCCAGCAGTTTGGACCACTCCTACGAGCAGTACTTC.